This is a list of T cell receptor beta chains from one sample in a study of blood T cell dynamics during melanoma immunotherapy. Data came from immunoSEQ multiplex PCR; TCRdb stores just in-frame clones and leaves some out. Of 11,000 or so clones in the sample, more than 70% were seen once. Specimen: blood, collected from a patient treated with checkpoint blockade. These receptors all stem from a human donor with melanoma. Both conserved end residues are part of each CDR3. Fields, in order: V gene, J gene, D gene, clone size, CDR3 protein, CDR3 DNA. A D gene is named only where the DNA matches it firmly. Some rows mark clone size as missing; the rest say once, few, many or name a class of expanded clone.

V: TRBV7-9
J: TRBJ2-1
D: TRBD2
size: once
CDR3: CASSQGLASYNEQFF
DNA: TGTGCCAGCAGCCAGGGACTAGCGAGCTACAATGAGCAGTTCTTC

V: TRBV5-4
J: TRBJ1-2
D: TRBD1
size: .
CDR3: CASSNDRAHGYTF
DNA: TGTGCCAGCAGCAACGACAGGGCGCATGGCTACACCTTC

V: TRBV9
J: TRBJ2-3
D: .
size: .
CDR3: CASSLTRATDTQYF
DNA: TGTGCCAGCAGCTTGACTAGGGCCACAGATACGCAGTATTTT

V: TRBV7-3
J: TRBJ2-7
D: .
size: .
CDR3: CASSPAYGGEQYF
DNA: TGTGCCAGCAGCCCCGCCTACGGGGGCGAGCAGTACTTC

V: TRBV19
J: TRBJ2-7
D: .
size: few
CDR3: CASSGQVYEQYF
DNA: TGTGCCAGTAGCGGACAAGTCTACGAGCAGTACTTC

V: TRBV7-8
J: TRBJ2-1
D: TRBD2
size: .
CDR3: CASSLGIAGRSYNEQFF
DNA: TGTGCCAGCAGCTTAGGCATAGCGGGACGGTCCTACAATGAGCAGTTCTTC

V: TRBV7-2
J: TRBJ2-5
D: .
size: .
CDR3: CASSPQGGWQETQYF
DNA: TGTGCCAGCAGCCCCCAAGGGGGTTGGCAAGAGACCCAGTACTTC

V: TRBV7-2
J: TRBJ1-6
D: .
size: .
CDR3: CASSPRQGGSGNSPLHF
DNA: TGTGCCAGCAGCCCCCGGCAGGGTGGATCTGGGAATTCACCCCTCCACTTT

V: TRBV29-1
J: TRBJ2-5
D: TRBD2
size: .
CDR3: CSVEGTSGRAAGTQYF
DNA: TGCAGCGTTGAAGGGACTAGCGGGAGGGCCGCGGGGACCCAGTACTTC

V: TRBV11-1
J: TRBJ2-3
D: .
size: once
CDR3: CASSSGFTDTQYF
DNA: TGTGCCAGCAGCTCTGGCTTCACAGATACGCAGTATTTT

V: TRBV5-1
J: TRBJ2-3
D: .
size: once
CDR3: CASREWGGMMTDTQYF
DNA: TGCGCCAGCAGGGAGTGGGGCGGGATGATGACAGATACGCAGTATTTT

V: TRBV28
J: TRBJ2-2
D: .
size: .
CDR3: CASSLAGDTGELFF
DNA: TGTGCCAGCAGTTTAGCCGGGGACACCGGGGAGCTGTTTTTT

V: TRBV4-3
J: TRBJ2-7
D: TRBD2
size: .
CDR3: CASSQEGLAGAYEQYF
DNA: TGCGCCAGCAGCCAAGAAGGCCTAGCGGGAGCTTACGAGCAGTACTTC

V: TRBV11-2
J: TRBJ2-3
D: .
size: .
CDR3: CASSPTSWDTQYF
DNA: TGTGCCAGCAGCCCGACCTCTTGGGATACGCAGTATTTT

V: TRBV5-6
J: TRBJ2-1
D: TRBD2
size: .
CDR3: CASSASSGHEQFF
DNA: TGTGCCAGCAGCGCCTCTAGCGGCCATGAGCAGTTCTTC

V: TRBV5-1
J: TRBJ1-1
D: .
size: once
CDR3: CASSPLGGRGTEAFF
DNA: TGCGCCAGCAGCCCCCTTGGGGGCCGGGGGACTGAAGCTTTCTTT

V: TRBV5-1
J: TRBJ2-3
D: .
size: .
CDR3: CASSPGTQVDTQYF
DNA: TGCGCCAGCAGCCCCGGGACCCAGGTGGATACGCAGTATTTT

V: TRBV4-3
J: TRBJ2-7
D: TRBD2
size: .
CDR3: CASSQVLAGAYEQYF
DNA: TGCGCCAGCAGCCAAGTTCTAGCGGGAGCCTACGAGCAGTACTTC

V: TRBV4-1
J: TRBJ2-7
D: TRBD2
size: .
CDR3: CASSQDGTSGEQYF
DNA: TGCGCCAGCAGCCAAGATGGGACTAGCGGCGAGCAGTACTTC

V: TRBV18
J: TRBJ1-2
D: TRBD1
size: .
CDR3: CASSAGQYYGYTF
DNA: TGTGCCAGCTCAGCGGGACAGTACTATGGCTACACCTTC

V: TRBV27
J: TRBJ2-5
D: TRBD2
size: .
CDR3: CASRPGSSGALQETQYF
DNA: TGTGCCAGCCGACCAGGTTCTAGCGGGGCCCTACAAGAGACCCAGTACTTC

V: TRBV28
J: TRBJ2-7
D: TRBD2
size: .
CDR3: CASSPLGLAGGEQYF
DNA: TGTGCCAGCAGTCCCTTGGGACTAGCGGGAGGCGAGCAGTACTTC